This TCR beta chain was found in a study of Graves' ophthalmopathy and Graves' hyperthyroidism. This clonotype was recorded many times. RNA transcripts served as template for amplifying TCR beta CDR3 sequences. An opening RT-PCR round employed HTBI primers and preceded a second-round multiplex PCR. Each CDR3 protein gets one entry after TCRdb re-called the multiplex PCR reads with MiXCR. The sample yields just over 600,000 distinct CDR3 sequences, approximately 21% seen once. CDR1 is MNHEY and CDR2 is SMNVEV in the germline V gene (reference sequence). This CDR3 contains 15 residues. V dropped 2 bases and J dropped 1 base, with 8 bases sitting between them.

This TCR was recovered from a woman under 30 with stable Graves' hyperthyroidism. Some clones in this sample may be carry-over from other donors' samples. The chain joins TRBV27 to TRBJ2-2; a weak D match, TRBD1 (5 bases). The sample comprised peripheral blood. The CDR3 DNA reads TGTGCCAGCAGTTTACCAGGGATGAACACCGGGGAGCTGTTTTTT. As protein: CASSLPGMNTGELFF.